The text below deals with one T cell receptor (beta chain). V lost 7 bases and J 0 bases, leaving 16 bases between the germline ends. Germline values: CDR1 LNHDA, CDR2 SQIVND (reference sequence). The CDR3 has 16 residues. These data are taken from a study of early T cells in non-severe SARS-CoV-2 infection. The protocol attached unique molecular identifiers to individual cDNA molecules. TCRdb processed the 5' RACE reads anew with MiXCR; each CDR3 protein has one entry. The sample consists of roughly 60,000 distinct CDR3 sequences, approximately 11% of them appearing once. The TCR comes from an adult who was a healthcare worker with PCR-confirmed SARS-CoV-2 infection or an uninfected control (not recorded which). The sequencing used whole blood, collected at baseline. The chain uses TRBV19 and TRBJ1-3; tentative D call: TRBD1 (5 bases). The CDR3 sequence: CASTRGAGRSGNTIYF. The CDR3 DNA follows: TGTGCCAGTACCAGAGGGGCAGGACGCTCTGGAAACACCATATATTTT.